The 25 T cell receptor beta chains presented below share a single source sample, sequenced in a study of identical twins. TCRdb re-derived calls from the 5' RACE reads in MiXCR, one entry per CDR3 protein. The profile shows 500,000 to 600,000 distinct CDR3 sequences, 20% to 25% of them singletons. These same records also appear under a second study, on T cells expressing NK-cell markers.

Material: CD4+ T cells sorted from blood. These receptors were taken from a woman under 30 in good health.

The chain carries TRBV5-1 and TRBJ2-7; 9 nucleotides line up with TRBD2. The germline V gene has CDR1 SGHRS and CDR2 YFSETQ. V trimming: 0 bases; J trimming: 3 bases; junction bases outside the gene matches: 4. The length of the CDR3 is 15 residues. The CDR3 sequence: CASSLVLAGNYEQYF. The DNA of the CDR3 is TGCGCCAGCAGCTTGGTGCTAGCGGGGAACTACGAGCAGTACTTC.

V gene TRBV7-2 combines with J gene TRBJ1-1, with D perhaps TRBD1 (6 bases). Germline values: CDR1 SGHTA, CDR2 FQGNSA. V was trimmed by 5 bases and J by 3 bases, leaving 10 bases between them. This CDR3 spans 13 amino acids. The CDR3 protein is CASSTDSDTEAFF. CDR3 coding DNA: TGTGCCAGCAGCACGGACAGCGACACTGAAGCTTTCTTT.

This clonotype was seen more than once but under ten times. The rearrangement links TRBV6-6 to TRBJ2-3; D call uncertain. V shed 5 bases and J shed 13 bases, with 16 bases lying between them. There are 12 residues in the CDR3. The germline V gene has CDR1 MNHNY and CDR2 SVGAGI (reference sequence). CDR3 loop: CASSPSLGPEYF. CDR3 in DNA: TGTGCCAGCAGTCCCTCCTTGGGTCCGGAGTATTTT.

This clonotype was observed at least ten times. This chain links TRBV20-1 with TRBJ2-3; D is undetermined. The V end was cut by 5 bases, the J end by 2 bases, with 5 bases between. In germline, CDR1 is DFQATT, CDR2 SNEGSKA (reference sequence). The CDR3 totals 11 residues. The CDR3, as DNA: TGCAGTGCTTACCCCACAGATACGCAGTATTTT. It translates to CSAYPTDTQYF.

The J gene is TRBJ1-1, the V gene TRBV10-3, with 10 bases matching TRBD1. The junction had 3 bases not matched to a gene; V was cut back by 6 bases and J by 5 bases. The CDR3 extends over 13 amino acids. Germline assignment: CDR1 ENHRY and CDR2 SYGVKD. CDR3 nucleotides: TGTGCCATCAGCGGACAGGGGGAAACTGAAGCTTTCTTT. This gives the protein CAISGQGETEAFF.

This clonotype was counted between two and nine times. The chain employs TRBV7-2 and TRBJ2-5; 7 positions match TRBD2. The CDR3 is made up of 15 amino acids. The V segment lost 5 bases and the J segment 0 bases; nucleotides outside the gene matches: 6. Looked up from germline, CDR1 is SGHTA and CDR2 is FQGNSA. Here the CDR3 reads CASSKGLNYQETQYF. For the CDR3, the DNA is TGTGCCAGCAGCAAGGGACTAAATTACCAAGAGACCCAGTACTTC.

The J gene is TRBJ2-3, the V gene TRBV7-2; TRBD2 might be the D (5 bases). From germline, CDR1 is SGHTA and CDR2 FQGNSA. This CDR3 comprises 15 residues. V was shortened by 1 base and J by 0 bases, with 8 bases between the two germline ends. The CDR3 loop reads CASSLGGFSTDTQYF. The CDR3 nucleotides are TGTGCCAGCAGCTTAGGCGGGTTTAGCACAGATACGCAGTATTTT. The whole variable domain, filled in from reference TRBV7-2 and TRBJ2-3, reads GAGVSQSPSNKVTEKGKDVELRCDPISGHTALYWYRQSLGQGLEFLIYFQGNSAPDKSGLPSDRFSAERTGGSVSTLTIQRTQQEDSAVYLCASSLGGFSTDTQYFGPGTRLTVL.

The rearrangement uses TRBV11-2 and TRBJ2-2; TRBD2 agrees at 14 bases. CDR1 and CDR2 (germline): SGHAT, FQNNGV. The CDR3 is made up of 16 amino acids. Trimming removed 4 bases from V and 6 bases from J; junction bases left unmatched: 4. The CDR3, as DNA: TGTGCCAGCAGCTCCGGGACTAGCGGGAGTCCCGGGGAGCTGTTTTTT. The encoded protein is CASSSGTSGSPGELFF.

This chain links TRBV5-1 with TRBJ1-1; D is ambiguous. The CDR3 has 14 residues. Germline V gene sequence: CDR1 SGHRS, CDR2 YFSETQ. V was clipped by 0 bases and J by 7 bases, with 13 bases between them. CDR3 bases: TGCGCCAGCAGCTTGGCGAGTCGCGAGAGTGAAGCTTTCTTT. The encoded protein is CASSLASRESEAFF.

The chain is built from TRBV20-1 and TRBJ2-1; TRBD2 agrees at 8 bases. Germline lookup yields CDR1 DFQATT and CDR2 SNEGSKA (reference sequence). This CDR3 contains 13 residues. Trimming cost V 8 bases and J 7 bases; bases outside gene matches: 10. The CDR3 nucleotides are TGCAGTTTCTCTCCGGGGGGGCTGAATGAGCAGTTCTTC. It translates to CSFSPGGLNEQFF.

There are a few counts of this clonotype. The V and J genes are TRBV5-1 and TRBJ2-3; D is perhaps TRBD1 or TRBD2 (6 bases each). This CDR3 is built from 14 residues. Germline V lookup: CDR1 SGHRS, CDR2 YFSETQ. V was cut by 2 bases and J by 4 bases, with 11 bases left in between. The CDR3: CASSFLGGADTQYF. The CDR3 DNA follows: TGCGCCAGCAGCTTCTTGGGGGGCGCAGATACGCAGTATTTT.

This clonotype was seen a few times. This rearrangement joins TRBV4-2 to TRBJ1-2, with D tentatively TRBD1 (5 bases). This CDR3 has 16 amino acids. Trimming removed 2 bases from V and 7 bases from J, with 20 bases in between. Germline assignment: CDR1 LGHNA and CDR2 YNFKEQ. CDR3 amino acids: CASSQSVQVRLRGYTF. As DNA, the CDR3 is TGTGCCAGCAGCCAAAGCGTACAGGTACGGCTTCGTGGCTACACCTTC.

This chain joins TRBV4-3 and TRBJ1-2; unclear D gene. CDR1 is LGHNA and CDR2 is YSLEER in the germline V gene. The CDR3 contains 15 residues. V was cut by 0 bases and J by 4 bases, with 12 bases left in between. CDR3 region: CASSQEWWQTYGYTF. Written as DNA, the CDR3 is TGCGCCAGCAGCCAAGAGTGGTGGCAGACCTATGGCTACACCTTC.

The chain recombines TRBV5-4 with TRBJ2-1, with 7 nucleotides matching TRBD1. The CDR3 sequence is 15 residues long. Germline values: CDR1 SGHNT, CDR2 YYREEE (reference sequence). The J segment lost 9 bases and the V segment lost 0 bases, leaving 9 bases of the junction unmatched. The CDR3 spells CASSLGTQGMGEQFF. The CDR3 DNA reads as TGTGCCAGCAGCTTGGGGACACAGGGGATGGGTGAGCAGTTCTTC.

This chain joins TRBV6-1 and TRBJ1-5; no definite D call. Between the trimmed V and J ends, which lost 5 bases and 5 bases, there was a span of 13 bases. The germline V gene has CDR1 MNHNS and CDR2 SASEGT. The CDR3 loop spans 14 amino acids. Written as DNA, the CDR3 is TGTGCCAGCAGTCCAGACGGATCCGATCAGCCCCAGCATTTT. Its translation: CASSPDGSDQPQHF.

The sample holds a few counts of this clonotype. The genes are TRBV12-3 or TRBV12-4 and TRBJ2-3; 9 bases line up with TRBD2. The V segment lost 3 bases and the J segment 1 base; nucleotides outside the gene matches: 5. CDR3 length equals 16 residues. The CDR3 region has the DNA TGTGCCAGCAGTTTTCCTAGCGGGGCTCGCACAGATACGCAGTATTTT. Translation gives CASSFPSGARTDTQYF.

This chain uses TRBV9 with TRBJ2-5; TRBD2 agrees at 14 bases. Germline trimming cut 3 bases from V and 5 bases from J; bases unmatched to any gene: 9. The CDR3 consists of 17 residues. The germline CDR1 and CDR2 sequences are SGDLS and YYNGEE. CDR3 sequence: CASSAQTSGRAGETQYF. For the CDR3, the DNA is TGTGCCAGCAGCGCCCAGACTAGCGGGAGGGCCGGCGAGACCCAGTACTTC.

The rearrangement joins TRBV5-1 to TRBJ2-1; D could derive from TRBD1 or TRBD2 (5 bases each). The CDR3 length is 13 residues. V was pared by 5 bases and J by 9 bases, with 15 bases between. Per germline, CDR1 SGHRS and CDR2 YFSETQ. CDR3 in amino acids: CASSLGGGSEQFF. The CDR3 region has the DNA TGCGCCAGCAGTCTAGGTGGGGGTAGTGAGCAGTTCTTC.

This clonotype was recorded a few times. CDR3 coding DNA: TGCAGTGCTAGGTTCGGGGGTTGGGAAGCTTTCTTT. This translates into CSARFGGWEAFF. The rearrangement joins TRBV20-1 to TRBJ1-1, with D perhaps TRBD1 (5 bases). Germline V gene sequence: CDR1 DFQATT, CDR2 SNEGSKA (reference sequence). The CDR3 is 12 amino acids. Trimming shortened V by 3 bases and J by 8 bases, and 13 bases separated the two germline ends.

This clonotype has just a few counts. The genes are TRBV12-3 or TRBV12-4 and TRBJ2-7; D not certain. With 6 bases removed from V and 6 bases from J, the gap between germline ends came to 12 bases. The CDR3 is made up of 12 amino acids. CDR3 loop: CASSPGPFEQYF. The CDR3 DNA is TGTGCCAGCAGCCCCGGTCCCTTCGAGCAGTACTTC.

A few counts support this clonotype. J is TRBJ2-1 and V is TRBV9; 10 nucleotides agree with TRBD2. The CDR3 spans 17 residues. J gave up 1 base and V 0 bases, and 4 bases lay outside the gene matches. Per germline, CDR1 SGDLS and CDR2 YYNGEE. The CDR3 spells CASSVAEGLASYNEQFF. CDR3 nucleotides: TGTGCCAGCAGCGTAGCTGAGGGACTAGCGTCCTACAATGAGCAGTTCTTC. Looking up the rest from reference TRBV9 and TRBJ2-1 gives the full variable domain: DSGVTQTPKHLITATGQRVTLRCSPRSGDLSVYWYQQSLDQGLQFLIQYYNGEERAKGNILERFSAQQFPDLHSELNLSSLELGDSALYFCASSVAEGLASYNEQFFGPGTRLTVL.

The J gene is TRBJ2-7, the V gene TRBV5-1; 11 nucleotides match TRBD2. This CDR3 has 15 amino acids. Germline CDR1 and CDR2: SGHRS and YFSETQ. With V trimmed by 2 bases and J by 6 bases, 7 bases remained unmatched. CDR3 nucleotides: TGCGCCAGCAGCTTACTAGCGGGAGAGTGGGGCGAGCAGTACTTC. Translated: CASSLLAGEWGEQYF.

This clonotype was picked up a small number of times. The chain's CDR3 is CASSTRWAGTQYF. In DNA, the CDR3 is TGTGCCAGCAGTACGCGGTGGGCCGGGACCCAGTACTTC. The chain combines TRBV28 with TRBJ2-5; D remains unclear. The CDR3 is 13 residues long. Trimming cost V 5 bases and J 7 bases, with 14 bases left between them. Germline lookup yields CDR1 MDHEN and CDR2 SYDVKM.

This clonotype appeared a few times. One base away lies a much larger clone, so this may be a sequencing read error. The chain joins TRBV6-2 or TRBV6-3 to TRBJ2-1; D gene unclear. V was cut by 6 bases and J by 4 bases, with 4 bases left in between. The CDR3 consists of 11 residues. Germline CDR1 is MNHEY and CDR2 is SVGEGT. This CDR3 reads CASRWYNEQFF. In DNA, the CDR3 is TGTGCCAGCAGATGGTACAATGAGCAGTTCTTC.

The V gene is TRBV20-1, the J gene TRBJ2-3; 7 bases match TRBD2. Germline assignment: CDR1 DFQATT and CDR2 SNEGSKA (reference sequence). V was pared by 5 bases and J by 4 bases, with 6 bases of the junction left unmatched. The CDR3 spans 13 residues. The CDR3 DNA follows: TGCAGTGCTTGGACGGGGGGTTCAGATACGCAGTATTTT. It encodes CSAWTGGSDTQYF.